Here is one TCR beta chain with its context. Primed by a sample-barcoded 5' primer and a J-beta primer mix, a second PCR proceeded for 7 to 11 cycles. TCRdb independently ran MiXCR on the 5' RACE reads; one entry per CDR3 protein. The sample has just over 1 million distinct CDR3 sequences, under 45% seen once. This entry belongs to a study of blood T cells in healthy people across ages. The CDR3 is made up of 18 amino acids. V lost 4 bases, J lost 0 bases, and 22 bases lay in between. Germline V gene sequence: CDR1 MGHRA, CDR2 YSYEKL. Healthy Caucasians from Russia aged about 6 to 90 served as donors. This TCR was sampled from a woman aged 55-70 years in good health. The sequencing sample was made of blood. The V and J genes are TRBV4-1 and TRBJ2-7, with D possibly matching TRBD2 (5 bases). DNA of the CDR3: TGCGCCAGCAGCCGGCTGGGTGATAGTGGGAGCGCCTCCTACGAGCAGTACTTC. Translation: CASSRLGDSGSASYEQYF.